This T cell receptor (beta chain) was documented in a study of T-cell memory formation after mild COVID-19. General study points: Pre-infection memory already had some responding clones, implying cross-reactive memory joined. The study found contracting CD4+ clones mainly in CM and EM and contracting CD8+ clones in EMRA.

Sample barcodes and UMIs were carried by the TCR alpha and TCR beta cDNA libraries that 5'RACE generated with constant-segment primers. TCRdb passed the 5' RACE reads through MiXCR, listing each CDR3 protein once. Among around 340,000 distinct CDR3 sequences listed, roughly 13% were seen once. This clonotype was picked up a small number of times. Its target is unknown. After removal of 6 bases from V and 7 bases from J, the junction contained 7 bases not matched to a gene. This CDR3 region has 14 residues. The chain joins TRBV12-3 or TRBV12-4 to TRBJ1-3; TRBD1 aligns across 9 bases. The clonotype was recovered from a young man who had mild COVID-19 (a few samples of this study predate the infection). Cell type and time point are not known. Sequenced: PBMCs or a T cell subset sorted from them (not recorded which). The CDR3 spells CASRKGQGRNTIYF. CDR3 bases: TGTGCCAGCAGAAAGGGACAGGGAAGGAACACCATATATTTT.